The 24 T cell receptor beta chains below were found in one sample sequenced in a study of regulatory T cells in long-lasting Graves disease listed by TCRdb under 2021. Taken with the paper, the label for time point translates to: newly diagnosed GD, antithyroid drugs for less than 3 months. For both TCR sequencing and RNA sequencing, RNA was extracted from PBMCs in TRIzol. The library was produced with multiplex PCR. The sequencer listed for this sample is Illumina HiSeq 4000. TCR beta libraries were built with iRepertoire HTBI primers and Arm-PCR amplification of CDR3 regions. Through fastp at Q25 and MiXCR, TCRdb rebuilt clones from the public reads, retaining in-frame beta chains. Identical CDR3 protein sequences are pooled into one entry, listed with their most common genes and DNA. The sample yields hundreds of thousands of distinct CDR3 sequences; around 16% were counted once. 20% to 25% of the sample comes from the top ten.

The sequencing here drew on peripheral blood mononuclear cells (PBMCs), taken at new diagnosis, from a patient treated with antithyroid drugs. The receptors here all came from a female donor with Graves disease.

There are many counts of this clonotype. The J gene is TRBJ1-1, the V gene TRBV6-1; D perhaps matches TRBD1 (5 bases). Trimming pared 7 bases from V and 0 bases from J, leaving 9 bases between. This CDR3 comprises 13 residues. Germline CDR1 and CDR2: MNHNS and SASEGT. CDR3 in DNA: TGTGCCAGCAAGAGGGGCATGAACACTGAAGCTTTCTTT. Translation: CASKRGMNTEAFF.

The table lists this clonotype with many counts. The J gene is TRBJ2-1, the V gene TRBV11-2; no firm D call. Per the germline V gene, CDR1 is SGHAT and CDR2 is FQNNGV. The CDR3 contains 16 residues. Trimming cost V 5 bases and J 3 bases, with 17 bases left between them. The CDR3 region has the DNA TGTGCCAGCAGCCAGATGCCGGACCCGTACTACAATGAGCAGTTCTTC. Its protein product is CASSQMPDPYYNEQFF.

This clonotype has more than one count but fewer than ten. In nucleotides, the CDR3 is TGTGCCAGCAGCTTTGGGTTAGTGGGAGTTTCGGGTGAAAAACTGTTTTTT. It translates to CASSFGLVGVSGEKLFF. The rearrangement uses TRBV7-2 and TRBJ1-4; unclear D gene. Germline CDR1 SGHTA, CDR2 FQGNSA. The CDR3 spans 17 residues. V was pared by 3 bases and J by 7 bases, with 21 bases between.

This clonotype was picked up a small number of times. The gene calls are TRBV3-2 and TRBJ2-7; no check of the table's D call, TRBD2, against the DNA was made. TRBV3-2 is a known pseudogene. CDR3 length equals 18 residues. The CDR3 bases are TGTGCCAGCAGCGAAATTGGACTAGCGGGAGAAGGGATATACGAGCAGTACTTC. It specifies CASSEIGLAGEGIYEQYF.

A few counts support this clonotype. The V gene is TRBV7-3, the J gene TRBJ2-3; a possible D gene is TRBD2 (5 bases). V dropped 8 bases and J dropped 3 bases, with 15 bases sitting between them. Germline V gene sequence: CDR1 SGHTA, CDR2 FQGTGA. The CDR3 totals 14 residues. The CDR3 nucleotides read TGTGCCAGCGCATCCCCCGGGAAAACAGATACGCAGTATTTT. As protein: CASASPGKTDTQYF. Variable domain in full (rest from reference TRBV7-3 and TRBJ2-3): GAGVSQTPSNKVTEKGKYVELRCDPISGHTALYWYRQSLGQGPEFLIYFQGTGAADDSGLPNDRFFAVRPEGSVSTLKIQRTERGDSAVYLCASASPGKTDTQYFGPGTRLTVL.

This clonotype showed up many times. This chain connects TRBV6-2 or TRBV6-3 to TRBJ1-1; D may be TRBD1 (5 bases). The V and J ends lost 2 bases and 1 base respectively, with 14 bases between them. CDR3 length: 16 residues. Per germline, CDR1 MNHEY and CDR2 SVGEGT. The CDR3 spells CASSYPGRGTNTEAFF. The CDR3 DNA sequence: TGTGCCAGCAGTTACCCTGGTCGGGGGACGAACACTGAAGCTTTCTTT.

This clonotype showed up just a few times. The chain is built from TRBV13 and TRBJ2-7, with D perhaps TRBD2 (6 bases). Trimming took 4 bases from V and 7 from J, leaving 14 bases between them. The CDR3 loop spans 13 amino acids. CDR1 is PRHDT, CDR2 FYEKMQ, per germline (reference sequence). CDR3 bases: TGTGCCAGCAGCTATGGAGGGCCGGGGGAGCAGTACTTC. This encodes CASSYGGPGEQYF.

This clonotype was picked up many times. The chain employs TRBV5-1 and TRBJ1-4, with 10 bases fitting TRBD1. The V gene's germline CDR1 is SGHRS and CDR2 YFSETQ. J lost 6 bases, V lost 2 bases, and 4 bases had no gene match. The length of the CDR3 is 15 residues. CDR3 sequence (DNA): TGCGCCAGCAGCTTTTCGGGGACAGGGGATGAAAAACTGTTTTTT. Its protein product is CASSFSGTGDEKLFF.

Turning to this clonotype: A much larger clone sits a single nucleotide away, making a read error possible. The chain combines TRBV6-2 or TRBV6-3 with TRBJ1-2, with TRBD1 as a possible D gene (5 bases). V gave up 6 bases and J gave up 1 base, with 18 bases separating them. Per the germline V gene, CDR1 is MNHEY and CDR2 is SVGEGT. The CDR3 has 16 amino acids. DNA for the CDR3: TGTGCCAGCAGCCATGCACCGGGGACTCTTAACTATGGCTACACCTTC. Translated: CASSHAPGTLNYGYTF.

This clonotype was counted only a few times. In nucleotides, the CDR3 is TGTGCCAGCAGCTTATGGGGAGCTAGCACAGATACGCAGTATTTT. Its protein is CASSLWGASTDTQYF. The genes are TRBV7-2 and TRBJ2-3; tentative D call: TRBD2 (5 bases). V was shortened by 2 bases and J by 0 bases, with 9 bases between the two germline ends. In germline, CDR1 is SGHTA, CDR2 FQGNSA. The CDR3 has 15 residues.

The chain uses TRBV27 and TRBJ1-2; no firm D call. Per germline, CDR1 MNHEY and CDR2 SMNVEV (reference sequence). The V gene lost 5 bases and the J gene lost 0 bases, with 31 bases spanning the gap. CDR3 size: 21 residues. The CDR3 nucleotides are TGTGCCAGCAGTCCGAGCACCTTTAGGACGGGTCCCAACAGTCCTAACTATGGCTACACCTTC. This codes for CASSPSTFRTGPNSPNYGYTF.

This clonotype was detected many times. This chain links TRBV6-2 or TRBV6-3 with TRBJ2-1; TRBD1 matches at 7 bases. Germline CDR1 MNHEY, CDR2 SVGEGT. The CDR3 is 15 residues long. V lost 7 bases, J lost 10 bases, and 16 bases stayed unmatched. CDR3: CASIRQTGWVREQFF. CDR3 bases: TGTGCCAGCATCAGACAGACAGGGTGGGTTCGCGAGCAGTTCTTC.

The sample holds one count of this clonotype. No conserved phenylalanine or tryptophan ends this CDR3, so it is likely a read error. CDR3 protein: CASSHYGHAGLADELFL. CDR3 nucleotide sequence: TGTGCTAGCAGTCACTATGGACACGCCGGACTAGCAGACGAGCTGTTTTTA. This chain joins TRBV27 and TRBJ2-2; 8 bases line up with TRBD2. This CDR3 contains 17 residues. Per the germline V gene, CDR1 is MNHEY and CDR2 is SMNVEV (reference sequence).

The CDR3 region is CASSYFGTGFREQYF. CDR3 bases: TGTGCCAGCAGCTACTTCGGGACAGGGTTCCGAGAGCAGTACTTC. This chain connects TRBV3-1 to TRBJ2-7; 9 nucleotides align to TRBD1. CDR3 size: 15 residues. CDR1 is LGHDT and CDR2 is YNNKEL in the germline V gene (reference sequence). Trimming at V came to 5 bases and at J to 7 bases, leaving 12 bases not matched to a gene.

This clonotype has ten or more counts. The chain joins TRBV30 to TRBJ2-2, with D unclear. The CDR3 extends over 13 amino acids. Germline V gene sequence: CDR1 GTSNPN, CDR2 SVGIG (reference sequence). Trimming took off 5 bases at V and 2 bases at J, with 9 bases between the two ends. CDR3 DNA sequence: TGTGCCTGGCCCGAGGATAACACCGGGGAGCTGTTTTTT. Amino acid sequence: CAWPEDNTGELFF.

This clonotype was seen at least ten times. The CDR3 DNA reads as TGTGCCAGCAGTGACGAGAACTTGATCGCAAAAGAGACCCAGTACTTC. Encoded protein: CASSDENLIAKETQYF. J is TRBJ2-5 and V is TRBV2; D gene unclear. The V end was cut by 3 bases, the J end by 3 bases, with 17 bases between. CDR3 size: 16 residues. Germline lookup yields CDR1 SNHLY and CDR2 FYNNEI. The complete variable domain, with remaining parts taken from reference TRBV2 and TRBJ2-5, reads EPEVTQTPSHQVTQMGQEVILRCVPISNHLYFYWYRQILGQKVEFLVSFYNNEISEKSEIFDDQFSVERPDGSNFTLKIRSTKLEDSAMYFCASSDENLIAKETQYFGPGTRLLVL.

The sample holds many counts of this clonotype. V and J are TRBV20-1 and TRBJ2-3, with 7 bases identical to TRBD2. With 5 bases clipped from V and 3 bases from J, the junction kept 11 bases outside the gene matches. CDR1 is DFQATT and CDR2 is SNEGSKA in the germline V gene (reference sequence). The CDR3 loop spans 15 amino acids. CDR3 bases: TGCAGTGCTCTTGGGGCTAGCGGCCAGACAGATACGCAGTATTTT. It is translated as CSALGASGQTDTQYF.

The sample holds one count of this clonotype. The chain employs TRBV20-1 and TRBJ2-3; D not resolved. V was shortened by 3 bases and J by 0 bases, with 19 bases between the two germline ends. Germline V lookup: CDR1 DFQATT, CDR2 SNEGSKA (reference sequence). CDR3 length: 17 amino acids. The CDR3 nucleotides are TGCAGTGCTAGTAACGGTCTCGCGTCACAAAGCACAGATACGCAGTATTTT. It translates to CSASNGLASQSTDTQYF.

This clonotype occurred many times. This chain joins TRBV28 and TRBJ1-1; 7 positions match TRBD1. J gave up 2 bases and V 5 bases, and 8 bases lay outside the gene matches. CDR1 is MDHEN and CDR2 is SYDVKM in the germline V gene. The CDR3 sequence is 15 residues long. In DNA form, the CDR3 reads TGTGCCAGCAGTCCCAACAGGGGTGGTAACACTGAAGCTTTCTTT. It encodes CASSPNRGGNTEAFF.

At least ten counts were recorded for this clonotype. CDR3 in amino acids: CASRPTGTANYGYTF. In DNA form, the CDR3 reads TGTGCCAGCAGGCCGACCGGGACAGCGAACTATGGCTACACCTTC. The chain uses TRBV2 and TRBJ1-2; 7 nucleotides match TRBD1. This CDR3 has 15 residues. The trim removed 6 bases at V and 2 bases at J, leaving 9 bases unmatched. Per germline, CDR1 SNHLY and CDR2 FYNNEI. The full variable domain, with the rest looked up from reference TRBV2 and TRBJ1-2, is EPEVTQTPSHQVTQMGQEVILRCVPISNHLYFYWYRQILGQKVEFLVSFYNNEISEKSEIFDDQFSVERPDGSNFTLKIRSTKLEDSAMYFCASRPTGTANYGYTFGSGTRLTVV.

As regards this clonotype: A much more abundant neighbour one base away suggests this may be a read error. This CDR3 fails to terminate in the conserved phenylalanine or tryptophan, so it likely reflects a read error. The J gene is TRBJ1-5, the V gene TRBV20-1; D remains unclear. Deletions cut 0 bases from V and 4 bases from J, with 7 bases between. This CDR3 spans 13 amino acids. Germline lookup yields CDR1 DFQATT and CDR2 SNEGSKA (reference sequence). CDR3 protein: CSARDTGNQPQHS. Written as DNA, the CDR3 is TGCAGTGCTAGAGATACGGGGAATCAGCCCCAGCATTCT.

This clonotype showed up many times. V usage is TRBV27 and J usage is TRBJ1-1; 7 bases are shared with TRBD1. V was pared by 5 bases and J by 1 base, with 16 bases of the junction left unmatched. Germline lookup yields CDR1 MNHEY and CDR2 SMNVEV (reference sequence). This CDR3 contains 18 residues. The CDR3 protein is CASSPRWTGVGPNTEAFF. The CDR3 coding sequence is TGTGCCAGCAGTCCCCGGTGGACAGGTGTGGGGCCGAACACTGAAGCTTTCTTT.

This clonotype was seen repeatedly, ten times or more. The DNA for the CDR3 is TGTGCCAGCAGCCTACCCGAGACCCAGTACTTC. This sequence encodes CASSLPETQYF. The genes are TRBV9 and TRBJ2-5; D unclear. V lost 4 bases to trimming and J lost 5 bases, with 6 bases between them. CDR3 length equals 11 residues. The germline CDR1 and CDR2 sequences are SGDLS and YYNGEE. The whole variable domain, filled in from reference TRBV9 and TRBJ2-5, reads DSGVTQTPKHLITATGQRVTLRCSPRSGDLSVYWYQQSLDQGLQFLIQYYNGEERAKGNILERFSAQQFPDLHSELNLSSLELGDSALYFCASSLPETQYFGPGTRLLVL.

This clonotype was detected many times. The V and J genes are TRBV28 and TRBJ2-5; 7 bases are a match to TRBD1. The germline CDR1 and CDR2 sequences are MDHEN and SYDVKM. The V and J ends lost 2 bases and 4 bases, in that order; junction bases with no gene match: 7. This CDR3 comprises 15 residues. CDR3 loop: CASSLPQGPRETQYF. The CDR3 DNA reads TGTGCCAGCAGTTTACCACAGGGGCCCCGAGAGACCCAGTACTTC.